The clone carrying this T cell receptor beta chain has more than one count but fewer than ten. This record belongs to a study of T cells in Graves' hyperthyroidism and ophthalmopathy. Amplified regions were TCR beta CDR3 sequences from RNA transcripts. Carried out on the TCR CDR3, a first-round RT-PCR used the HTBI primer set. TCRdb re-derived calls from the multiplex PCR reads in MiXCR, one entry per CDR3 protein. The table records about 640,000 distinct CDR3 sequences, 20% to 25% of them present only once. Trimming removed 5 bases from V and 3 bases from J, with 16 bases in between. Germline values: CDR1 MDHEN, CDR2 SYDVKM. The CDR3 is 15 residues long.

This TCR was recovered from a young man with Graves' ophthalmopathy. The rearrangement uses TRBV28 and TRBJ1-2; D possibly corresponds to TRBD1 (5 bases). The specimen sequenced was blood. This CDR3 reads CASSPVGPRDYGYTF. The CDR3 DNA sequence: TGTGCCAGCAGTCCAGTGGGACCGAGGGACTATGGCTACACCTTC.